The rows below give T cell receptor beta chains drawn from one sample of a study of cytomegalovirus exposure and HLA in healthy donors. Some clones are missing from TCRdb's copy, which holds only in-frame ones; the method was immunoSEQ multiplex PCR. The data contain about 130,000 clones, 74% of them singletons. What was sequenced was PBMCs. The receptors here all came from a man aged 18-30 years in good health and CMV-seropositive. The CDR3 runs from the conserved cysteine through the conserved F or W.

V	J	CDR3
TRBV28	TRBJ1-6	CASSWTVRRSPLHF
TRBV19	TRBJ1-1	CASSKGDSIEAFF
TRBV4-3	TRBJ2-7	CASSHRWAESSYEQYF
TRBV5-6	TRBJ2-3	CASSFSSGTSTDTQYF
TRBV28	TRBJ1-6	CASSLRAGGNSPLHF
TRBV6-5	TRBJ2-1	CATRDSPYNEQFF
TRBV27	TRBJ2-1	CASSFFKGASYNEQFF
TRBV7-2	TRBJ1-4	CASSATRATNEKLFF
TRBV4-2	TRBJ2-2	CASSFGLAAITGELFF
TRBV28	TRBJ1-5	CASSLRGSNQPQHF
TRBV15	TRBJ2-5	CATSRDFGGGFGTQYF
TRBV27	TRBJ2-7	CASSVSGEYYEQYF
TRBV6-4	TRBJ1-1	CASSDSSGSEAFF
TRBV7-2	TRBJ1-4	CASSPGTAGGKLFF
TRBV5-4	TRBJ2-7	CASSLPSSYEQYF
TRBV13	TRBJ2-7	CASSLRQVIYEQYF
TRBV19	TRBJ2-2	CASSISGDTGELFF
TRBV4-3	TRBJ2-1	CASSQDRSLGSYNEQFF
TRBV10-1	TRBJ2-7	CASSESNLGQGPREQYF
TRBV6-1	TRBJ1-2	CASSEGTGAYGYTF
TRBV6-6	TRBJ1-2	CASFRTGNPNYGYTF
TRBV4-2	TRBJ2-7	CASSHPERTDYEQYF
TRBV9	TRBJ2-2	CASSSRQGANTGELFF
TRBV23-1	TRBJ1-5	CASRPKDRSDGAQHF
TRBV5-4	TRBJ1-3	CASSWQGPENTIYF
TRBV6-4	TRBJ2-3	CASSDGLAGRDTQYF
TRBV5-1	TRBJ2-7	CASRETYEQYF
TRBV6-6	TRBJ1-1	CASRGTGNTEAFF
TRBV29-1	TRBJ1-1	CSVGQGALGEAFF
TRBV2	TRBJ2-2	CASRPIGGAGGELFF
TRBV6-6	TRBJ1-2	CASRGGQGSYGYTF
TRBV13	TRBJ2-4	CASSWFSGSADIQYF
TRBV6-1	TRBJ2-1	CASTPVTSARNEQFF
TRBV5-1	TRBJ2-7	CASSHSSYEQYF
TRBV2	TRBJ1-5	CASSAGTHSNQPQHF
TRBV2	TRBJ2-3	CASTVERLASTDTQYF
TRBV13	TRBJ1-5	CASSLRSGEDQPQHF
TRBV25-1	TRBJ2-7	CASSELAGGGYEQYF
TRBV9	TRBJ2-7	CASSVGLAPYEQYF
TRBV30	TRBJ2-7	CAWAQGRSYEQYF
TRBV5-1	TRBJ1-1	CASSLGEGSTEAFF
TRBV9	TRBJ2-2	CASSPRLGPGELFF
TRBV27	TRBJ2-2	CASSSTHRGLRTGELFF
TRBV6-5	TRBJ1-2	CASSRPGGGYTF
TRBV18	TRBJ1-1	CASLGAMGNTEAFF
TRBV7-9	TRBJ2-1	CASSLGGGGFSNEQFF
TRBV6-1	TRBJ2-2	CASTQSTRGTGELFF
TRBV29-1	TRBJ1-1	CSGDRGGTEAFF
TRBV7-8	TRBJ1-2	CASSLGGVPNGYTF
TRBV14	TRBJ2-1	CASSQGDIGTLYNEQFF